The clone carrying this T cell receptor (beta chain) was detected only once. PCR primers comprised 60 Vbeta and 13 Jbeta primers. Using immunoSEQ multiplex PCR, the repertoire was profiled, and TCRdb retains in-frame clones only, with some absent. The data hold 100,000 to 150,000 clones, with over 65% observed a single time. The data were obtained in a study of cytomegalovirus exposure and HLA in healthy donors. Germline loops: CDR1 LNHDA, CDR2 SQIVND (reference sequence). The CDR3 consists of 13 residues. Trimming at V came to 5 bases and at J to 5 bases, leaving 4 bases not matched to a gene. J is TRBJ1-2 and V is TRBV19; TRBD1 agrees at 8 bases. The sequence was collected from a man aged 25-45 years in good health and CMV-seropositive. The sample comprised PBMCs. Here the CDR3 reads CASSFGQGYGYTF. DNA of the CDR3: TGTGCCAGTAGTTTTGGACAGGGATATGGCTACACCTTC. The full variable domain, rest sourced from reference TRBV19 and TRBJ1-2, is DGGITQSPKYLFRKEGQNVTLSCEQNLNHDAMYWYRQDPGQGLRLIYYSQIVNDFQKGDIAEGYSVSREKKESFPLTVTSAQKNPTAFYLCASSFGQGYGYTFGSGTRLTVV.